This T cell receptor (beta chain) was obtained from a study of blood T cell repertoires in COVID-19. Study details: The United States, Italy and Spain supplied acute and convalescent COVID-19 samples. PBMCs, B-cell-depleted T cells, or T cells were the source of the cDNA or gDNA that made up the material.

The repertoire was sequenced with immunoSEQ multiplex PCR; TCRdb's copy has only in-frame clones and lacks some. The repertoire consists of under 350,000 clones, with around 90% occurring once and the leading ten covering under 7%. Trimming at V came to 2 bases and at J to 7 bases, leaving 6 bases not matched to a gene. CDR1 and CDR2 from the germline V gene are MNHNY and SVGAGI (reference sequence). CDR3 length: 15 residues. This TCR was recovered from a woman younger than 45 with COVID-19, enrolled during active disease. Sequenced material: peripheral blood. This chain uses TRBV6-6 with TRBJ1-5, with 9 bases matching TRBD1. The CDR3 nucleotides are TGTGCCAGCAGTTACCACAGGGACAGGGAACAGCCCCAGCATTTT. This translates into CASSYHRDREQPQHF.